This T cell receptor (beta chain) was profiled in a study of blood T cells in healthy people across ages. Primers used in a second PCR of about 7 to 12 cycles were a sample-barcoded 5' primer and a J-beta primer mix. From the 5' RACE reads, TCRdb called clonotypes with MiXCR, one entry per CDR3 protein. This table holds some 940,000 distinct CDR3 sequences, 25% to 30% found once. This CDR3 contains 14 residues. V gave up 5 bases and J gave up 4 bases, with 18 bases separating them. Germline V gene sequence: CDR1 DFQATT, CDR2 SNEGSKA (reference sequence). Study findings and constraints: Reliance upon unsorted PBMCs precluded definitive naive versus antigen-experienced comparison. Relative to aged donors, long-lived donors carried more naive CD4+ cells and displayed higher diversity.

This clonotype has a count of ten or more. Its antigen is unidentified. This sample also belongs to another study, concerning T cells of mothers and their children.

Sequencing was done on a sample of blood. This TCR derives from a woman aged 40 to 49 in good health. This sequence joins TRBV20-1 and TRBJ2-7; D is perhaps TRBD1 or TRBD2 (5 bases each). Written as DNA, the CDR3 is TGCAGTGCTCCCGGGACCAGGAGGTCGTACGAGCAGTACTTC. Its translation is CSAPGTRRSYEQYF.